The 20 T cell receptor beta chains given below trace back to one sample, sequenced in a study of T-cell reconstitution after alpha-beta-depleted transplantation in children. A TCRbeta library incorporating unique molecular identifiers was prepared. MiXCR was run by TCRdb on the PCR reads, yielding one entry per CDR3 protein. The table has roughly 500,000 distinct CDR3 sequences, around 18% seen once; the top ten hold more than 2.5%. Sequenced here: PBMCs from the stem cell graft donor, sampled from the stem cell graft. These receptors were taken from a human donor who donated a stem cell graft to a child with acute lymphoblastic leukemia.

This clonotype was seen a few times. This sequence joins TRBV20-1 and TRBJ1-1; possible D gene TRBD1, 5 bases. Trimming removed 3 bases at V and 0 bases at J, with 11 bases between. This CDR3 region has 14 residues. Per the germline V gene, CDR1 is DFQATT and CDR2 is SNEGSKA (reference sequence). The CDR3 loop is CSASRGGMNTEAFF. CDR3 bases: TGCAGTGCTAGCCGCGGGGGGATGAACACTGAAGCTTTCTTT.

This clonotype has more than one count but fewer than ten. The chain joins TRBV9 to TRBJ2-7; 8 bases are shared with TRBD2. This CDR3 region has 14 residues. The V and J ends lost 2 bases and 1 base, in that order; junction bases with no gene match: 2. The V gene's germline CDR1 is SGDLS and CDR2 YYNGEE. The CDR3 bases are TGTGCCAGCAGCGTCACTAGCGGTTCCTACGAGCAGTACTTC. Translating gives CASSVTSGSYEQYF. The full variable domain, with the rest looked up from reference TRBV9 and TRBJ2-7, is DSGVTQTPKHLITATGQRVTLRCSPRSGDLSVYWYQQSLDQGLQFLIQYYNGEERAKGNILERFSAQQFPDLHSELNLSSLELGDSALYFCASSVTSGSYEQYFGPGTRLTVT.

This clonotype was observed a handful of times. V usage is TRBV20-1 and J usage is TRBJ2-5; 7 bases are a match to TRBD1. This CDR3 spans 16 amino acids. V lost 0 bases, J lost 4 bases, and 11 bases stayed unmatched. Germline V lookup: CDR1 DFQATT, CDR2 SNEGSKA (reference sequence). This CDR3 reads CSARDLGLGTVETQYF. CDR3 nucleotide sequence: TGCAGTGCTAGAGATTTGGGGCTGGGGACAGTAGAGACCCAGTACTTC.

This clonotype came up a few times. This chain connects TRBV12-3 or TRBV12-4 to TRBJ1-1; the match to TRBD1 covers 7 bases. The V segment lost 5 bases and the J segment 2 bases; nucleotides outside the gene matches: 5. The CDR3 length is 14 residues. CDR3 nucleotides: TGTGCCAGCAGTGACAGGGTCGGCAACACTGAAGCTTTCTTT. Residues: CASSDRVGNTEAFF.

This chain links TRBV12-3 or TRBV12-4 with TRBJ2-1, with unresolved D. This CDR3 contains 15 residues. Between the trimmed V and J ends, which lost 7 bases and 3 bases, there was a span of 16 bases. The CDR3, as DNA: TGTGCCAGCACCTCCGCCGGCAGACACTACAATGAGCAGTTCTTC. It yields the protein CASTSAGRHYNEQFF.

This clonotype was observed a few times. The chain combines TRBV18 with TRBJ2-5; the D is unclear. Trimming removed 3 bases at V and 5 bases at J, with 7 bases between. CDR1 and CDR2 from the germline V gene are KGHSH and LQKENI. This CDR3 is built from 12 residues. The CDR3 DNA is TGTGCCAGCTCACCGCTCGAGGAGACCCAGTACTTC. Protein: CASSPLEETQYF.

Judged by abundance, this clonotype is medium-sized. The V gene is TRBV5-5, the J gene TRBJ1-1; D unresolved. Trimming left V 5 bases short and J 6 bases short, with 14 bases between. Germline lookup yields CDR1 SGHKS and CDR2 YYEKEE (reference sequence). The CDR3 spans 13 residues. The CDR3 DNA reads TGTGCCAGCAGTTCAAAAATAGCACCTGAAGCTTTCTTT. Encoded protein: CASSSKIAPEAFF.

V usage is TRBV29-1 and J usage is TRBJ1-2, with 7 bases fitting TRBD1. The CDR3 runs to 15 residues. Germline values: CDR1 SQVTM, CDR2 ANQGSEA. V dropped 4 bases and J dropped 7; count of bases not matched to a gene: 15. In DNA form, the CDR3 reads TGCAGCGTTGTAGCAATGGAGACAGGGCGAATTGGCTACACCTTC. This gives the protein CSVVAMETGRIGYTF. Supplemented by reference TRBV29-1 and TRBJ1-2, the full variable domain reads SAVISQKPSRDICQRGTSLTIQCQVDSQVTMMFWYRQQPGQSLTLIATANQGSEATYESGFVIDKFPISRPNLTFSTLTVSNMSPEDSSIYLCSVVAMETGRIGYTFGSGTRLTVV.

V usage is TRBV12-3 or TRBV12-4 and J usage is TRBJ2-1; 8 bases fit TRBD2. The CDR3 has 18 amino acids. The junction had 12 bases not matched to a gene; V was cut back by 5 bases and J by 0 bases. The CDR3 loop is CASSPVYSSGSSYNEQFF. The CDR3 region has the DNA TGTGCCAGCAGTCCCGTGTACTCCAGCGGGAGCTCCTACAATGAGCAGTTCTTC.

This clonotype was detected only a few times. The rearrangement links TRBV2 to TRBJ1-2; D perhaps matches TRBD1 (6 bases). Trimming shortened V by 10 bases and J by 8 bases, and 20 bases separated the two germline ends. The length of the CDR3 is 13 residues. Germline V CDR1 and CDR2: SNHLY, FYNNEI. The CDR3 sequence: CATFWGQGQGYTF. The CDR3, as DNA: TGTGCCACCTTTTGGGGGCAGGGGCAAGGCTACACCTTC.

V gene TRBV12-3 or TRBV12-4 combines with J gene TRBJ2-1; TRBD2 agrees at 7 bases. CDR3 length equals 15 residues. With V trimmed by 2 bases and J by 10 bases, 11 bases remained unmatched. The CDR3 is CASSLRAGPPGEQFF. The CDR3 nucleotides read TGTGCCAGCAGTTTAAGAGCGGGACCCCCGGGAGAGCAGTTCTTC.

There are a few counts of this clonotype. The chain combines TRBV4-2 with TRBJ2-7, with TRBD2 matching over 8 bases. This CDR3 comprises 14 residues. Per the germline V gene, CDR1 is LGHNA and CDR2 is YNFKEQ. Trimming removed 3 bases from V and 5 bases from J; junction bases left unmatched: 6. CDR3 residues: CASSQFSGKDEQYF. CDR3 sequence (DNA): TGTGCCAGCAGCCAGTTTAGCGGGAAGGACGAGCAGTACTTC.

In DNA form, the CDR3 reads TGCGCCAGCAGCTTGGGTGACGAACACAATGAGCAGTTCTTC. Protein product: CASSLGDEHNEQFF. This chain connects TRBV5-1 to TRBJ2-1; no reliable D call. The germline gives CDR1 SGHRS, CDR2 YFSETQ. The V end was cut by 0 bases, the J end by 5 bases, with 9 bases between. This CDR3 region has 14 residues.

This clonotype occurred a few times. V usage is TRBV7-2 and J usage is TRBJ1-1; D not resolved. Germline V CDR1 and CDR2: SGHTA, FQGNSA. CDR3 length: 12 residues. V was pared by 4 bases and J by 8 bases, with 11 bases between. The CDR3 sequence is CASSWRPGEAFF. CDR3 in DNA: TGTGCCAGCAGCTGGAGGCCAGGAGAAGCTTTCTTT.

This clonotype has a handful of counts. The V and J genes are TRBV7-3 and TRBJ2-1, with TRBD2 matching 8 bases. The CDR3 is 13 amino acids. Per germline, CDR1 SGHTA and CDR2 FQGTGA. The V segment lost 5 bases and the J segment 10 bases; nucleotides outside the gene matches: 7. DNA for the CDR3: TGTGCCAGCAGCCCCGGGACTAGAAGGGAGCAGTTCTTC. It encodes CASSPGTRREQFF.

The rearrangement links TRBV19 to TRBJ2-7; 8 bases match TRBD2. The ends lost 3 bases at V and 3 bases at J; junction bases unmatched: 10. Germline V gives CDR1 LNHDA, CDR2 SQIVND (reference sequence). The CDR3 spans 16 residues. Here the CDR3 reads CASSISFGAGVYEQYF. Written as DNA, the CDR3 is TGTGCCAGTAGTATTTCGTTTGGAGCGGGAGTCTACGAGCAGTACTTC.

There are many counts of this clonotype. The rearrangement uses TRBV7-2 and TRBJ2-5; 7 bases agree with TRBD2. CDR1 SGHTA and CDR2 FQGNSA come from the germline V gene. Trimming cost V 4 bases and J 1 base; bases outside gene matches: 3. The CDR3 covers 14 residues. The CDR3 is CASSYSGRQETQYF. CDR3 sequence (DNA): TGTGCCAGCAGCTATAGCGGGCGCCAAGAGACCCAGTACTTC. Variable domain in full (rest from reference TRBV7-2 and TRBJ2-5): GAGVSQSPSNKVTEKGKDVELRCDPISGHTALYWYRQSLGQGLEFLIYFQGNSAPDKSGLPSDRFSAERTGGSVSTLTIQRTQQEDSAVYLCASSYSGRQETQYFGPGTRLLVL.

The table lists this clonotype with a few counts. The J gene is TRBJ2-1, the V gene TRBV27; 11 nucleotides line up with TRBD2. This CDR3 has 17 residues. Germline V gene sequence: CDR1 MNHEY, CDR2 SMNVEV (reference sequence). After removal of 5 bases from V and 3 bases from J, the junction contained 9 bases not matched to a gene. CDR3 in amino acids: CASSPHATSGIYNEQFF. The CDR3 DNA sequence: TGTGCCAGCAGTCCTCACGCGACTAGCGGGATCTACAATGAGCAGTTCTTC.

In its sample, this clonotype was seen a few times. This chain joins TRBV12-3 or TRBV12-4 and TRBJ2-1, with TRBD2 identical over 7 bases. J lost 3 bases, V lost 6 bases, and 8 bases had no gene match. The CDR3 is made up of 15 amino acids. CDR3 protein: CASSQAGSIYNEQFF. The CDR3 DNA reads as TGTGCCAGCAGCCAAGCGGGATCAATCTACAATGAGCAGTTCTTC.

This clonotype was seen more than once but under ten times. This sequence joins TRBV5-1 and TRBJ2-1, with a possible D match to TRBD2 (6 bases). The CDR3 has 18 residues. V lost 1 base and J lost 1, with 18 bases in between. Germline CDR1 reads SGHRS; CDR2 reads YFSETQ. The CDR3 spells CASSLLSGGYGSYNEQFF. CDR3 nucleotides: TGCGCCAGCAGCTTGCTTAGTGGGGGGTACGGATCCTACAATGAGCAGTTCTTC.